The present T cell receptor (beta chain) was sequenced within a study of blood T cell repertoires in COVID-19. Overall study context: The United States, Italy and Spain supplied acute and convalescent COVID-19 samples. T cells, B-cell-depleted T cells, or PBMCs supplied cDNA or gDNA.

In the source study's methods: Cell counts per sample came from amplifying reference gene primers. Measured with immunoSEQ multiplex PCR; TCRdb has only the in-frame clones, and not every one. That table furnishes V, J and clone size, whereas the DNA furnished D and trimming. The sample carries a few hundred thousand clones, around 87% recorded once. Trimming took 7 bases from V and 3 from J, leaving 24 bases between them. The CDR3 covers 17 residues. Germline CDR1 and CDR2: LGHNT and FRNRAP. Input material: peripheral blood. The chain employs TRBV12-5 and TRBJ1-1, with D possibly matching TRBD1 (5 bases). This TCR came from a man aged 18 to 30 with active or convalescent COVID-19. CDR3 coding DNA: TGTGCTAGTGCCGCCGGGACTGGGCCACTTTCGGACACTGAAGCTTTCTTT. As protein: CASAAGTGPLSDTEAFF.